One and the same sample provided the 17 T cell receptor beta chains below, sequenced in a study of T-cell reconstitution after alpha-beta-depleted transplantation in children. Unique molecular identifiers were incorporated into the prepared TCRbeta library. TCRdb processed the PCR reads anew with MiXCR; each CDR3 protein has one entry. This sample has 400,000 to 450,000 distinct CDR3 sequences, with approximately 41% found just once. Specimen: PBMCs, collected before TCRalphabeta/CD19-depleted stem cell transplant. All receptors come from a girl between 2 and 10 years old with aplastic anemia, due to receive a stem cell transplant.

The table lists this clonotype with a few counts. One junction end disagrees with the germline gene, perhaps due to a read error. V usage is TRBV7-9 and J usage is TRBJ2-4; the match to TRBD2 covers 8 bases. This CDR3 is 12 amino acids long. Germline V gene data show CDR1 as SEHNR and CDR2 as FQNEAQ (reference sequence). The CDR3 coding sequence is TGTGCCAGCAGCCGTCCGGGAGGGCCTAAACGCTTC. It is translated as CASSRPGGPKRF.

This clonotype was counted ten times or more. The chain recombines TRBV10-2 with TRBJ2-2, with TRBD2 matching 7 bases. The CDR3 contains 15 residues. The V gene end was trimmed by 2 bases and the J gene end by 6 bases; junction bases not matched to a gene: 6. In germline, CDR1 is WSHSY, CDR2 SAAADI. The CDR3 sequence is CASSEARGSAGELFF. In DNA form, the CDR3 reads TGCGCCAGCAGTGAGGCCCGCGGGAGTGCCGGGGAGCTGTTTTTT.

This clonotype was seen at least ten times. The junction departs from germline at one end; a sequencing error may be responsible. V gene TRBV4-1 combines with J gene TRBJ2-7, with TRBD2 matching over 10 bases. Germline V gene sequence: CDR1 MGHRA, CDR2 YSYEKL. The CDR3 is made up of 14 amino acids. CDR3 nucleotide sequence: TGCGCCAGCAGGGAGCCGATTACTAGCGGGGAGCTCAACTTC. It yields the protein CASREPITSGELNF.

The table lists this clonotype with many counts. The rearrangement links TRBV5-1 to TRBJ2-7; D possibly corresponds to TRBD2 (6 bases). Germline V gene sequence: CDR1 SGHRS, CDR2 YFSETQ. V dropped 5 bases and J dropped 0 bases, with 9 bases sitting between them. The CDR3 loop spans 13 amino acids. CDR3 loop: CASSRRDSYEQYF. The CDR3 DNA follows: TGCGCCAGCAGTAGGCGGGACTCCTACGAGCAGTACTTC.

The genes are TRBV20-1 and TRBJ2-1, with 10 bases matching TRBD2. The CDR3 has 14 amino acids. After removal of 5 bases from V and 3 bases from J, the junction contained 4 bases not matched to a gene. The germline gives CDR1 DFQATT, CDR2 SNEGSKA (reference sequence). This chain's CDR3 is CSAQLAGYYNEQFF. The CDR3 DNA sequence: TGCAGTGCTCAACTAGCGGGGTACTACAATGAGCAGTTCTTC.

This clonotype was recorded a few times. The chain couples TRBV11-2 to TRBJ1-1; 9 bases fit TRBD1. The length of the CDR3 is 14 residues. Germline V lookup: CDR1 SGHAT, CDR2 FQNNGV. V trimming: 5 bases; J trimming: 6 bases; junction bases outside the gene matches: 7. CDR3 sequence reads: CASSPDRGVPEAFF. CDR3 DNA sequence: TGTGCCAGCAGCCCCGACAGGGGGGTCCCTGAAGCTTTCTTT.

The V gene is TRBV6-2 or TRBV6-3, the J gene TRBJ2-1; 12 bases map to TRBD2. After removal of 2 bases from V and 0 bases from J, the junction contained 14 bases not matched to a gene. The CDR3 contains 21 residues. Germline V gene data show CDR1 as MNHEY and CDR2 as SVGEGT. As DNA, the CDR3 is TGTGCCAGCAGTTACCCGGGGAAGGGACTAGCGGGCCGAAGCTCCTACAATGAGCAGTTCTTC. Protein product: CASSYPGKGLAGRSSYNEQFF.

The gene calls are TRBV29-1 and TRBJ2-1; 9 nucleotides match TRBD2. CDR1 and CDR2 from the germline V gene are SQVTM and ANQGSEA. CDR3 length equals 13 residues. V shed 8 bases and J 2 bases; nucleotides not matched to a gene: 4. The CDR3, as DNA: TGCAGCCATGGCGGGAGGGCCTACAATGAGCAGTTCTTC. It translates to CSHGGRAYNEQFF.

The gene calls are TRBV20-1 and TRBJ2-7; 10 nucleotides align to TRBD2. The CDR3 covers 13 residues. The junction had 3 bases not matched to a gene; V was cut back by 3 bases and J by 4 bases. The germline gives CDR1 DFQATT, CDR2 SNEGSKA (reference sequence). The CDR3 DNA reads as TGCAGTGCTAGTGCGACTAGCGGGTACGAGCAGTACTTC. Residues: CSASATSGYEQYF.

The chain carries TRBV5-1 and TRBJ2-1; D not resolved. V was pared by 2 bases and J by 3 bases, with 9 bases between. The CDR3 has 14 amino acids. The germline gives CDR1 SGHRS, CDR2 YFSETQ. The CDR3 DNA reads TGCGCCAGCAGCTTTGGCAGTATCTACAATGAGCAGTTCTTC. Translated, it gives CASSFGSIYNEQFF.

At least ten counts were recorded for this clonotype. The genes are TRBV5-1 and TRBJ2-3; possible D gene TRBD2, 6 bases. This CDR3 has 16 residues. V was shortened by 0 bases and J by 2 bases, with 13 bases between the two germline ends. Germline loops: CDR1 SGHRS, CDR2 YFSETQ. This CDR3 reads CASSLVGGTSTDTQYF. The CDR3 coding sequence is TGCGCCAGCAGCTTGGTGGGCGGGACCTCCACAGATACGCAGTATTTT.

This clonotype was recorded at least ten times. V gene TRBV5-1 combines with J gene TRBJ2-3, with 7 positions matching TRBD1. Germline V gene sequence: CDR1 SGHRS, CDR2 YFSETQ. Trimming took 1 base from V and 2 from J; bases not matched to a gene: 4. The CDR3 covers 15 residues. Here the CDR3 DNA reads TGCGCCAGCAGCTTGCAACAGGGGAACACAGATACGCAGTATTTT. Protein sequence: CASSLQQGNTDTQYF.

The rearrangement joins TRBV7-9 to TRBJ2-3, with D perhaps matching TRBD2 (6 bases). The V and J ends lost 3 bases and 2 bases respectively, with 9 bases between them. The CDR3 is 14 amino acids. CDR1 is SEHNR, CDR2 FQNEAQ, per germline (reference sequence). CDR3 coding DNA: TGTGCCAGCAGCTTGGACTACCTCACAGATACGCAGTATTTT. It is translated as CASSLDYLTDTQYF. Supplemented by reference TRBV7-9 and TRBJ2-3, the full variable domain reads DTGVSQNPRHKITKRGQNVTFRCDPISEHNRLYWYRQTLGQGPEFLTYFQNEAQLEKSRLLSDRFSAERPKGSFSTLEIQRTEQGDSAMYLCASSLDYLTDTQYFGPGTRLTVL.

This clonotype occurred a few times. In DNA form, the CDR3 reads TGTGCCAGCAGTTCCACCGGGAACACCGGGGAGCTGTTTTTT. Its protein product is CASSSTGNTGELFF. The gene calls are TRBV6-2 or TRBV6-3 and TRBJ2-2; D uncertain. Per germline, CDR1 MNHEY and CDR2 SVGEGT. V lost 4 bases and J 1 base, leaving 7 bases between the germline ends. The CDR3 extends over 14 amino acids.

V and J are TRBV29-1 and TRBJ1-3; D possibly corresponds to TRBD1 (6 bases). Trimming shortened V by 7 bases and J by 2 bases, and 15 bases separated the two germline ends. Germline CDR1 and CDR2: SQVTM and ANQGSEA. This CDR3 region has 14 residues. DNA of the CDR3: TGCAGCGCCGGACCAGGGGCAGCTGGAAACACCATATATTTT. Translated: CSAGPGAAGNTIYF.

This clonotype has just a few counts. The chain carries TRBV20-1 and TRBJ2-2; D is unresolved. The germline V gene encodes CDR1 DFQATT and CDR2 SNEGSKA (reference sequence). The CDR3 is 13 amino acids. V lost 6 bases to trimming and J lost 7 bases, with 15 bases between them. For the CDR3, the DNA is TGCAGTGCCAGTATGCTGAGGAACGGGGAGCTGTTTTTT. Protein: CSASMLRNGELFF.

This clonotype turned up a few times. The rearrangement links TRBV12-3 or TRBV12-4 to TRBJ2-7, with TRBD1 matching 9 bases. With 4 bases clipped from V and 5 bases from J, the junction kept 12 bases outside the gene matches. The CDR3 loop spans 16 amino acids. The CDR3 protein is CASSSRGTGSWDEQYF. DNA for the CDR3: TGTGCCAGCAGTTCACGGGGGACAGGGAGTTGGGACGAGCAGTACTTC.